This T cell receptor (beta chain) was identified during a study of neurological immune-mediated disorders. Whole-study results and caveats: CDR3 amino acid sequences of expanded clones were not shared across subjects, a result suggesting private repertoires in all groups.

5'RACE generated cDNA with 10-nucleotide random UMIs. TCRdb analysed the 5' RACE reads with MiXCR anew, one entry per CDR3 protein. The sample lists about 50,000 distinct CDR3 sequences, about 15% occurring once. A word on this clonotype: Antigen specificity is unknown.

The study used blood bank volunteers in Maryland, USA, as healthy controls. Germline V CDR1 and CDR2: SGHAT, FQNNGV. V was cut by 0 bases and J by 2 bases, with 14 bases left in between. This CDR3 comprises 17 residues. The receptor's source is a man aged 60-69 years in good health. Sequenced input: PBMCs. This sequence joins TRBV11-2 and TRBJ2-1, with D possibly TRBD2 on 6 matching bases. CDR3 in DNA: TGTGCCAGCAGCTTAGACGTGGATAGCGGTACCTACAATGAGCAGTTCTTC. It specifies CASSLDVDSGTYNEQFF.